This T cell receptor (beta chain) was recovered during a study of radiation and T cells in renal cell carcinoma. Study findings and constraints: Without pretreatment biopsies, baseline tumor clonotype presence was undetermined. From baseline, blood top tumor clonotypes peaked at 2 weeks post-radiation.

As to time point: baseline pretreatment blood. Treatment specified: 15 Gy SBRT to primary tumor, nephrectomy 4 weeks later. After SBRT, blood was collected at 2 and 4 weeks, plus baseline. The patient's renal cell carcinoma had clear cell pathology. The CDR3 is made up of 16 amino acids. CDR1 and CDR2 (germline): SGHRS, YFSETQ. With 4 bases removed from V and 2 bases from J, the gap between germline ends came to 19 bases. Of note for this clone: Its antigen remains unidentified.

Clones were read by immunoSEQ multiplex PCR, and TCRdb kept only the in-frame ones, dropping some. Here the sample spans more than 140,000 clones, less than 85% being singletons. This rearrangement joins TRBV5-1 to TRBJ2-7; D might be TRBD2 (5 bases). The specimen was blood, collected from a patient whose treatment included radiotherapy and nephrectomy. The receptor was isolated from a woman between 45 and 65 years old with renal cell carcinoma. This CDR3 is CASSPIRNSGTYEQYF. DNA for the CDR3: TGCGCCAGCAGCCCCATCCGCAACTCGGGGACCTACGAGCAGTACTTC.